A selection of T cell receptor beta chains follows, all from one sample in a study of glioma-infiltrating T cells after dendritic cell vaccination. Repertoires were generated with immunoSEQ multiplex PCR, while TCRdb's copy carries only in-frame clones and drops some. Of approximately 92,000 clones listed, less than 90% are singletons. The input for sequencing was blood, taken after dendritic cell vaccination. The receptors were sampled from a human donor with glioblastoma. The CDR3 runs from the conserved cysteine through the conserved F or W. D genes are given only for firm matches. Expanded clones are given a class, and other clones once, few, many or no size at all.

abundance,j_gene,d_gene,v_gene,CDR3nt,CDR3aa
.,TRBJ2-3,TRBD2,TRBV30,TGTGCCTGGATACTAGCGGGGGGGCTGGATACGCAGTATTTT,CAWILAGGLDTQYF
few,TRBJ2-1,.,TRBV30,TGTGCCTGGGAAGGGGGGGGAATACGCAATGAGCAGTTCTTC,CAWEGGGIRNEQFF
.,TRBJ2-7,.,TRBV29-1,TGCAGCGTTCATCAGGGCTACGAGCAGTACTTC,CSVHQGYEQYF
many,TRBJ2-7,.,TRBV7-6,TGTGCCAGCAGCTTAGTCCCCCTGGACAGCACTTCCTCCTACGAGCAGTACTTC,CASSLVPLDSTSSYEQYF
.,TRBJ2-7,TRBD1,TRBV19,TGTGCCAGTAGTTGGACAGGGGACTCCTACGAGCAGTACTTC,CASSWTGDSYEQYF
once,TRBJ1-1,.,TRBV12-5,TGTGCTAGGAAAACCAGGGTGTTTAGGAACACTGAAGCTTTCTTT,CARKTRVFRNTEAFF
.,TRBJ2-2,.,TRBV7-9,TGTGCCAGCAGCTTAGGACTAGTGGGCGGGGAGCTGTTTTTT,CASSLGLVGGELFF
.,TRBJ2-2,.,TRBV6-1,TGTGCCAGCAGTACAGGGCACTCGAACACCGGGGAGCTGTTTTTT,CASSTGHSNTGELFF
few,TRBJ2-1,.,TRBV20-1,TGCAGTGCTAGCAGGGGGGATGAGCAGTTCTTC,CSASRGDEQFF
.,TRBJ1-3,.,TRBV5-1,TGCGCCAGCAGCTTGGGGCCCCAAAACCCCGGAAACACCATATATTTT,CASSLGPQNPGNTIYF
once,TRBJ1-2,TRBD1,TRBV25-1,TGTGCCAGCAGTGACATCAGGCAGGGGGCAATCGGCTATGGCTACACCTTC,CASSDIRQGAIGYGYTF
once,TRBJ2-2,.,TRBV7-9,TGTGCCAGCAACCCTAGGGGGACCGGGGAGCTGTTTTTT,CASNPRGTGELFF
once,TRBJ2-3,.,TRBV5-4,TGTGCCAGCAGCTTGTACGGGGCAGATACGCAGTATTTT,CASSLYGADTQYF
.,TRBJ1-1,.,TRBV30,TGTGCCTGGAGTTACAGGGTGGGTTACGCTGAAGCTTTCTTT,CAWSYRVGYAEAFF
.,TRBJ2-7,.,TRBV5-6,TGTGCCAGCAGAACTCGATTACGGACGGGAACCTACGAGCAGTACTTC,CASRTRLRTGTYEQYF
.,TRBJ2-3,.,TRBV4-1,TGCGCCAGCAGCCCGGGCTGGGGGGACCCAGATACGCAGTATTTT,CASSPGWGDPDTQYF
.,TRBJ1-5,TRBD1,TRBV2,TGTGCCAGCAAGACAGGGATTAGCAATCAGCCCCAGCATTTT,CASKTGISNQPQHF
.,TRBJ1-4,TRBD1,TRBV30,TGTGCCTGGAGAAGACAGGGATGGGATGAAAAACTGTTTTTT,CAWRRQGWDEKLFF
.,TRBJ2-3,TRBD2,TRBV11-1,TGTGCCAGCAGCTTGCTAGCGGGAGGGGAAACGCAGTATTTT,CASSLLAGGETQYF
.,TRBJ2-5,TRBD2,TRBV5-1,TGCGCCAGCAGCCCAAACCCCCGACTAGCGGGTGGAATACAAGAGACCCAGTACTTC,CASSPNPRLAGGIQETQYF
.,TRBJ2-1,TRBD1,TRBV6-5,TGTGCCAGCAGTCAAAGGGACAGGGGCGGCGATGAGCAGTTCTTC,CASSQRDRGGDEQFF
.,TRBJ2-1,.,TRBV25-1,TGTGCCAGCAGTGAATGCGATGAGCAGTTCTTC,CASSECDEQFF
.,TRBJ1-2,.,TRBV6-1,TGTGCCACCCTCTCCTTGCCAGGGAGGTATGGCTACACCTTC,CATLSLPGRYGYTF
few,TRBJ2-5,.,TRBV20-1,TGCAGTGCTAACCAGGGAGAGACCCAGTACTTC,CSANQGETQYF
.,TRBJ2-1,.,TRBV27,TGTGCCAGTAGGACCGGGACAAACTACAATGAGCAGTTCTTC,CASRTGTNYNEQFF
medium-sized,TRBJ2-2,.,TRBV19,TGTGCCAGTAGTATAGGACTAGTTACCGGGGAGCTGTTTTTT,CASSIGLVTGELFF
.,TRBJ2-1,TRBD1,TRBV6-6,TGTGCCAGCAGTAGGACAGGAGCCTACAATGAGCAGTTCTTC,CASSRTGAYNEQFF
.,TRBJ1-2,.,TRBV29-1,TGCAGCGTACCGGACCGACAGGGCTACACCTTC,CSVPDRQGYTF